This T cell receptor beta chain comes out of a study of cytomegalovirus exposure and HLA in healthy donors. Findings and caveats of the study: The authors confirmed in vitro that a few CMV-associated chains were specific for CMV antigens.

The CDR3 is made up of 17 amino acids. The V gene end was trimmed by 1 base and the J gene end by 1 base; junction bases not matched to a gene: 5. Germline-derived CDR1 and CDR2 are LNHDA and SQIVND (reference sequence). The PCR ran on 60 Vbeta and 13 Jbeta primers. Generated by immunoSEQ multiplex PCR, the TCRdb table keeps only in-frame clones and is missing some. There are around 210,000 clones in the sample; roughly 78% occur only once, and approximately 0.47% lies in the top ten. Turning to this clone: Its antigen is as yet unknown.

The chain has TRBV19 and TRBJ2-5; the match to TRBD2 covers 11 bases. This sequence originates from a boy younger than 18 in good health and CMV-seronegative. The specimen was PBMCs. The CDR3 nucleotides read TGTGCCAGTAGTATAGCCGGGACTAGCGGAGCCCAAGAGACCCAGTACTTC. Protein: CASSIAGTSGAQETQYF.